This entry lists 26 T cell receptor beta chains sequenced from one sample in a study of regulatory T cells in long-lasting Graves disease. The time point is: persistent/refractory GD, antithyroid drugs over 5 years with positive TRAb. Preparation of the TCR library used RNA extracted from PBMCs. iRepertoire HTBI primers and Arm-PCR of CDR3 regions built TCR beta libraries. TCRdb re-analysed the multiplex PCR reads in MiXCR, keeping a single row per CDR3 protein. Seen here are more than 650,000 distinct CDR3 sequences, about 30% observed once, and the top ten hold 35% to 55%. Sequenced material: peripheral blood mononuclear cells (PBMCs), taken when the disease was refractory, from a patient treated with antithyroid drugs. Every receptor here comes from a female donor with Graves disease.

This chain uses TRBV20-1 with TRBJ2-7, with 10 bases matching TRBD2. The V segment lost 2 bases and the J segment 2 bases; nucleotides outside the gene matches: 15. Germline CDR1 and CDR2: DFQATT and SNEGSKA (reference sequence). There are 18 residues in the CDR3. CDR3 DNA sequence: TGCAGTGCTAGAACGTATAGCGGGAGCGGGAGGGCCCCCTACGAGCAGTACTTC. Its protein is CSARTYSGSGRAPYEQYF.

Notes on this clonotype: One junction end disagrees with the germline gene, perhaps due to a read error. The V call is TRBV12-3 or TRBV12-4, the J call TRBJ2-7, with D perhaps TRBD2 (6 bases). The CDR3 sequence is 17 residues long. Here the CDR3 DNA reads TGTGTCAGCAGTCCGTACATGTACGGGGGTCCTTCCTACGAGCAGTACTTC. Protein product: CVSSPYMYGGPSYEQYF.

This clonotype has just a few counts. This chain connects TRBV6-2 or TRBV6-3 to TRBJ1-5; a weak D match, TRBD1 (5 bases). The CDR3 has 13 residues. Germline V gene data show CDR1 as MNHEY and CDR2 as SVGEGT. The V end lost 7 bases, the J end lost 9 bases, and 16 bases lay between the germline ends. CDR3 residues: CASKGRGYRPQHF. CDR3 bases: TGTGCCAGCAAGGGTCGGGGGTATCGGCCCCAGCATTTT.

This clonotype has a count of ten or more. CDR3 sequence (DNA): TGTGCCAGCAGTTTATCCGTCAGGATTGAAGCTTTCTTT. Encoded protein: CASSLSVRIEAFF. This chain connects TRBV28 to TRBJ1-1; D not certain. Germline V gives CDR1 MDHEN, CDR2 SYDVKM. The CDR3 contains 13 residues. V was cut by 1 base and J by 7 bases, with 10 bases left in between.

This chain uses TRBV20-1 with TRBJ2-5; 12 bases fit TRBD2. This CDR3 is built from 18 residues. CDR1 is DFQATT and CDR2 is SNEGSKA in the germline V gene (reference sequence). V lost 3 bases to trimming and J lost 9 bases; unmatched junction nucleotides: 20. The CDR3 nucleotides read TGCAGTGCTAGCAGTTTGACTAGCGGGAGAGTAGGCTTTGAGGCCCAGTACTTC. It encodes CSASSLTSGRVGFEAQYF.

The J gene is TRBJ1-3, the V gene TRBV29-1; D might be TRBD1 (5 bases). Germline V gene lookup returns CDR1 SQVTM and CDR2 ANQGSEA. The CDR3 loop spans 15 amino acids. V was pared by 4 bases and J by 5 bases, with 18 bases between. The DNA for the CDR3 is TGCAGCGTTGTTTTTCAGGGCAGTTATCGAAACACCATATATTTT. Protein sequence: CSVVFQGSYRNTIYF.

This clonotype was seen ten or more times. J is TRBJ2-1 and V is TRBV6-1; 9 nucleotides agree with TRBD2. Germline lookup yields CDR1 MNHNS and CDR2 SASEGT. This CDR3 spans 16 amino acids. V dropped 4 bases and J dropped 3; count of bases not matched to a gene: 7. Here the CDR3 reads CASSGRLAVIYNEQFF. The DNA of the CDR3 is TGTGCCAGCAGTGGGAGACTAGCGGTTATCTACAATGAGCAGTTCTTC.

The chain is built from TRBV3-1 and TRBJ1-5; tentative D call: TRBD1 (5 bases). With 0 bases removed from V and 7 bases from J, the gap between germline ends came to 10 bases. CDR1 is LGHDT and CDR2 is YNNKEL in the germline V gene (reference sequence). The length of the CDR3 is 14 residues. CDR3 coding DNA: TGTGCCAGCAGCCAAGAGGGGGGGAGGCAGCCCCAGCATTTT. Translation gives CASSQEGGRQPQHF.

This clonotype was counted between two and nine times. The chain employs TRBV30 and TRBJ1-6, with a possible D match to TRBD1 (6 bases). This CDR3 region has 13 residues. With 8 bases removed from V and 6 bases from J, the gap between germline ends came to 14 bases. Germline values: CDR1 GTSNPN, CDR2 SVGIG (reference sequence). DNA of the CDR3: TGTGCCGCCCAACAGGGAAGTAATTCACCCCTCCACTTT. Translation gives CAAQQGSNSPLHF.

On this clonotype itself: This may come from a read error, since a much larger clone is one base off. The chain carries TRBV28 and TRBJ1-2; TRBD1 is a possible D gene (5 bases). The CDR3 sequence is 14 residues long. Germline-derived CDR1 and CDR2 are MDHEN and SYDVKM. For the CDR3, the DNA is TGTGCCGGCAGTTTAAAAGCAGGGTGGCATGGCTACACCTTC. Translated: CAGSLKAGWHGYTF.

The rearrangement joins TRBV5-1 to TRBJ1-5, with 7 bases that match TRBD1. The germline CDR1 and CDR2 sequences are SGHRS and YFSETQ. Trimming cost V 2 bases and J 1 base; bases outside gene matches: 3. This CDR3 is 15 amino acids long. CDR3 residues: CASSFTGESNQPQHF. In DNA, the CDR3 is TGCGCCAGCAGCTTTACAGGGGAAAGCAATCAGCCCCAGCATTTT. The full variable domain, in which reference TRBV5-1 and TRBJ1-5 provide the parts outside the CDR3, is KAGVTQTPRYLIKTRGQQVTLSCSPISGHRSVSWYQQTPGQGLQFLFEYFSETQRNKGNFPGRFSGRQFSNSRSEMNVSTLELGDSALYLCASSFTGESNQPQHFGDGTRLSIL.

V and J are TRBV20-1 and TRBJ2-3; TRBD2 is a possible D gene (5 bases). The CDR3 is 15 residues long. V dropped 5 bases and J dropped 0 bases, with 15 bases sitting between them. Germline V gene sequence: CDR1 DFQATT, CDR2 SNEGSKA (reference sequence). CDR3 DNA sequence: TGCAGTGCTGAACGGACTGTTGATAGCACAGATACGCAGTATTTT. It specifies CSAERTVDSTDTQYF.

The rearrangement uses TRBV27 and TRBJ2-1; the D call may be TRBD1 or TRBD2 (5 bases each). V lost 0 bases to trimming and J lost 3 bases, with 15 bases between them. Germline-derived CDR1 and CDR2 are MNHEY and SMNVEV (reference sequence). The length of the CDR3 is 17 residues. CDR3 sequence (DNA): TGTGCCAGCAGTTTATCCTTAAGCAGGGACCTCTACAATGAGCAGTTCTTC. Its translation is CASSLSLSRDLYNEQFF.

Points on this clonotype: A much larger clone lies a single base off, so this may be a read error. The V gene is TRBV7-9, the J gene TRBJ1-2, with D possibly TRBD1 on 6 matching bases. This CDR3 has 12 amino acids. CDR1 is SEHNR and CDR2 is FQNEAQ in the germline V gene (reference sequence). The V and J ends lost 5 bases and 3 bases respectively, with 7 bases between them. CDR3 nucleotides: TGTGCCAGCAGCCGACAGGACTATGGCTACACCTTC. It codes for CASSRQDYGYTF.

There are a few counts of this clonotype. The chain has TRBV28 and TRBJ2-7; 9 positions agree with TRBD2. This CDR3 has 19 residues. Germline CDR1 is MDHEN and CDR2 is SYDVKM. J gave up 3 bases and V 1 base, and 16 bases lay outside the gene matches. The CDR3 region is CASSLSPSGASGVSYEQYF. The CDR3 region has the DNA TGTGCCAGCAGTTTATCGCCATCCGGGGCTAGCGGGGTAAGCTACGAGCAGTACTTC.

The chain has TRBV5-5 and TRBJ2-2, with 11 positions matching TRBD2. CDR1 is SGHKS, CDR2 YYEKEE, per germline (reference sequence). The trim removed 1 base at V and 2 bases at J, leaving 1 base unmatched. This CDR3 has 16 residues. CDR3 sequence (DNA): TGTGCCAGCAGCTTGAGACTAGCGGGAAACACCGGGGAGCTGTTTTTT. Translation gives CASSLRLAGNTGELFF. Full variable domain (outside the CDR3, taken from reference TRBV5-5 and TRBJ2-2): DAGVTQSPTHLIKTRGQQVTLRCSPISGHKSVSWYQQVLGQGPQFIFQYYEKEERGRGNFPDRFSARQFPNYSSELNVNALLLGDSALYLCASSLRLAGNTGELFFGEGSRLTVL.

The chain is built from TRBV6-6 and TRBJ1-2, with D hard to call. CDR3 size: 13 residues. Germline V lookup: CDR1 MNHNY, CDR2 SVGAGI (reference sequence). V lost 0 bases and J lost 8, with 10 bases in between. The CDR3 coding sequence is TGTGCCAGCAGTTACTCGGGTGGGGTCGGCTACACCTTC. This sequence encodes CASSYSGGVGYTF.

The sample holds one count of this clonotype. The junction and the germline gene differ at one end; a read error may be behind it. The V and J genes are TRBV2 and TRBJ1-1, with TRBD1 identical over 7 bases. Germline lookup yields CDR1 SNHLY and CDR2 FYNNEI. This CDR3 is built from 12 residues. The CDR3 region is CATKDRNTEALF. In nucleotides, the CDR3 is TGTGCCACCAAGGACAGGAACACTGAAGCTCTCTTT.

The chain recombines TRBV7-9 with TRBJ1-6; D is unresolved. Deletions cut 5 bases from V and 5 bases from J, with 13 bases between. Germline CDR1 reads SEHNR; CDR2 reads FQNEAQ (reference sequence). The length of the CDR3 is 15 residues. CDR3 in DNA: TGTGCCAGCAGCCGGCAGGCGCAAGATAATTCACCCCTCCACTTT. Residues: CASSRQAQDNSPLHF. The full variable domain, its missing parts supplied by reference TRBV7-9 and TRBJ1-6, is DTGVSQNPRHKITKRGQNVTFRCDPISEHNRLYWYRQTLGQGPEFLTYFQNEAQLEKSRLLSDRFSAERPKGSFSTLEIQRTEQGDSAMYLCASSRQAQDNSPLHFGNGTRLTVT.

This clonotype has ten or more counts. The CDR3 protein is CASSLGAAIYGYTF. CDR3 nucleotide sequence: TGTGCCAGCAGTTTAGGGGCAGCCATCTATGGCTACACCTTC. The chain uses TRBV12-3 or TRBV12-4 and TRBJ1-2; D gene ambiguous. The CDR3 contains 14 residues. The ends were cut back, 1 base at V and 4 bases at J, with 10 bases in the middle.

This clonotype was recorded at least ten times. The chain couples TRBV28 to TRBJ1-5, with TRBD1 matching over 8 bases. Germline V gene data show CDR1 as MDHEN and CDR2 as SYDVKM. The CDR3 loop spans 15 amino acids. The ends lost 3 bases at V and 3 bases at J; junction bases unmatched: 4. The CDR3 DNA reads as TGTGCCAGCAGTTTTTCAGGGGGCTCCAATCAGCCCCAGCATTTT. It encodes CASSFSGGSNQPQHF.

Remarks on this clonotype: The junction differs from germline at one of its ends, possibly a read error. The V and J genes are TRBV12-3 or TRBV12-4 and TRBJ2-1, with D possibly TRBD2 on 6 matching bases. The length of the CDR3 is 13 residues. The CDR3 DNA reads TGTGCCAGCAGTTTAGAGATAGGTGGAGGGCGACTCTTC. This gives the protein CASSLEIGGGRLF.

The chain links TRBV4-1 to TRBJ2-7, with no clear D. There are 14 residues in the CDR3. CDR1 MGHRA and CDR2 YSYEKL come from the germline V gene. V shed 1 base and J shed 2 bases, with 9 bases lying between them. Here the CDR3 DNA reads TGCGCCAGCAGCCAAGGTGGGCAGACCTACGAGCAGTACTTC. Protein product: CASSQGGQTYEQYF.

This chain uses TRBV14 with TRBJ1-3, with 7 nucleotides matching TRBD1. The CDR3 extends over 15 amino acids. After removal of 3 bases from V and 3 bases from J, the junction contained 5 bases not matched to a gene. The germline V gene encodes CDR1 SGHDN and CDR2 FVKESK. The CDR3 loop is CASSHRQGGGNTIYF. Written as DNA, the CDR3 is TGTGCCAGCAGCCATCGACAGGGCGGTGGAAACACCATATATTTT.

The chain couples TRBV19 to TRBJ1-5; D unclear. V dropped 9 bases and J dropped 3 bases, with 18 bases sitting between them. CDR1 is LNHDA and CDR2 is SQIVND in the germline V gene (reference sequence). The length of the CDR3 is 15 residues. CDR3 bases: TGTGCCAGCCGATTGTCGCAGGAACACAATCAGCCCCAGCATTTT. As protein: CASRLSQEHNQPQHF.

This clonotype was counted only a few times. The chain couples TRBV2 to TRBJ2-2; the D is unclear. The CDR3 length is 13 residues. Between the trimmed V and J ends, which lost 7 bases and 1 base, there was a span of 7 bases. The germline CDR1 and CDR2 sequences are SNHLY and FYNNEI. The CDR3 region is CASILQNTGELFF. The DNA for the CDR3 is TGTGCCAGCATACTCCAGAACACCGGGGAGCTGTTTTTT.